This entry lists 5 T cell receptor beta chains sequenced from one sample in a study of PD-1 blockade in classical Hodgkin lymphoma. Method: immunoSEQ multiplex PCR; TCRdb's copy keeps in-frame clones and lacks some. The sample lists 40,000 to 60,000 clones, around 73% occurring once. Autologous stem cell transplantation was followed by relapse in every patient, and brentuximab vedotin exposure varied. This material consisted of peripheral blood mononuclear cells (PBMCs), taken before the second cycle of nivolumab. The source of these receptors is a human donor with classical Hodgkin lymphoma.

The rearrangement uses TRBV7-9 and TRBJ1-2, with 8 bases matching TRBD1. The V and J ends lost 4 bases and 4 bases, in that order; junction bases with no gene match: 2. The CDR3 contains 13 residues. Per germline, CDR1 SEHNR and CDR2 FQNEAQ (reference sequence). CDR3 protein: CASSSGQVYGYTF. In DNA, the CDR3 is TGTGCCAGCAGCTCGGGACAGGTCTATGGCTACACCTTC.

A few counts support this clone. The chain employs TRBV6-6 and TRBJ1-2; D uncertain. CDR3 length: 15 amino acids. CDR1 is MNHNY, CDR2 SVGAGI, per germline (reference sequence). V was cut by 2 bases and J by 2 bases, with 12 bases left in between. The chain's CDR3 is CASSYGQSPNYGYTF. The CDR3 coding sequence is TGTGCCAGCAGTTACGGGCAGTCGCCAAACTATGGCTACACCTTC.

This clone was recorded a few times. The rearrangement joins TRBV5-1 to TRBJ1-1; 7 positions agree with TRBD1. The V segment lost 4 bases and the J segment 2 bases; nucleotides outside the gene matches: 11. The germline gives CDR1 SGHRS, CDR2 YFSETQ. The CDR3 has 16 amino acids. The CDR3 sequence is CASSDRERLGNTEAFF. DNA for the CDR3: TGCGCCAGCAGCGACAGGGAAAGGTTGGGTAACACTGAAGCTTTCTTT.

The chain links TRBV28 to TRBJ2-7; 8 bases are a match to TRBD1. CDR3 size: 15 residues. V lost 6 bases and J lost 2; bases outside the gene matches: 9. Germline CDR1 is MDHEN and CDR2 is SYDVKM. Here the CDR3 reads CASSNPGQGPYEQYF. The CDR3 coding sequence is TGTGCCAGCAGCAATCCTGGACAGGGACCCTACGAGCAGTACTTC.

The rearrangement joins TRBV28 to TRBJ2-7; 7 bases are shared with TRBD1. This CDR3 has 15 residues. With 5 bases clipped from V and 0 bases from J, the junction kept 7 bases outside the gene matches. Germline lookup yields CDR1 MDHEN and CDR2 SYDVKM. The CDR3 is CASSPTQGSSYEQYF. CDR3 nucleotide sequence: TGTGCCAGCAGTCCAACACAGGGGAGCTCCTACGAGCAGTACTTC.